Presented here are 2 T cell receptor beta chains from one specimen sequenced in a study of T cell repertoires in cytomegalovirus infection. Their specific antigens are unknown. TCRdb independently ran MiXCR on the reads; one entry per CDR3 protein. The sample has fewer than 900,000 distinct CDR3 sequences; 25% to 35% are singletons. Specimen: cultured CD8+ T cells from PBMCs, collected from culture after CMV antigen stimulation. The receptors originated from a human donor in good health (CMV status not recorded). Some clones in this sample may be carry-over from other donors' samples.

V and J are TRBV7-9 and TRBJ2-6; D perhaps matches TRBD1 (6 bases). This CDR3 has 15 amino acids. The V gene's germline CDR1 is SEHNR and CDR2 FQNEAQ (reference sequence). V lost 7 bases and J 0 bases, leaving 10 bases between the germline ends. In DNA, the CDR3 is TGTGCCAGCAACAACAGGGACTCTGGGGCCAACGTCCTGACTTTC. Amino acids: CASNNRDSGANVLTF. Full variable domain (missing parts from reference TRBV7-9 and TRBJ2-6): DTGVSQNPRHKITKRGQNVTFRCDPISEHNRLYWYRQTLGQGPEFLTYFQNEAQLEKSRLLSDRFSAERPKGSFSTLEIQRTEQGDSAMYLCASNNRDSGANVLTFGAGSRLTVL.

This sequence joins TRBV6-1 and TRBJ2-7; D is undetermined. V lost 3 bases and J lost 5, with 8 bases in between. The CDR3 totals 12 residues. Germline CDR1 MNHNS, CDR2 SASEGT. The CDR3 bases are TGTGCCAGCAGTGACAGGCTAGACGAGCAGTACTTC. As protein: CASSDRLDEQYF.